This is a list of T cell receptor beta chains from one sample in a study of cytomegalovirus exposure and HLA in healthy donors. The repertoire was sequenced with immunoSEQ multiplex PCR; TCRdb's copy has only in-frame clones and lacks some. This table has about 160,000 clones, 78% appearing once. Sample: PBMCs. Every receptor here comes from a woman between 35 and 50 years old in good health and CMV-seronegative. Both conserved end residues are part of each CDR3. Each record gives: CDR3 DNA, CDR3 protein, D gene, CDR3 length, clone size, J gene, V gene. D genes are given only for firm matches. Size is omitted from some rows. Given values are once, few, many or a class for expanded clones.

CDR3nt: TGTGCCAGCAGCTTGGGACAGGTCCTATTCACCTACAATGAGCAGTTCTTC
CDR3aa: CASSLGQVLFTYNEQFF
d_gene: TRBD1
len: 17
abundance: NA
j_gene: TRBJ2-1
v_gene: TRBV11-2

CDR3nt: TGTGCCAGCTCAAGAGGGACTGATGAAAAACTGTTTTTT
CDR3aa: CASSRGTDEKLFF
d_gene: NA
len: 13
abundance: NA
j_gene: TRBJ1-4
v_gene: TRBV18

CDR3nt: TGTGCCAGCAGCTTCCTCAATTCACCCCTCCACTTT
CDR3aa: CASSFLNSPLHF
d_gene: NA
len: 12
abundance: once
j_gene: TRBJ1-6
v_gene: TRBV11-2

CDR3nt: TGTGCCAGCAGCCATTACAGGGGGCCCCCCTCTGAAGCTTTCTTT
CDR3aa: CASSHYRGPPSEAFF
d_gene: TRBD1
len: 15
abundance: once
j_gene: TRBJ1-1
v_gene: TRBV14

CDR3nt: TGTGCCAGCAGCCCACTCCGACAGAGACCCTACGAGCAGTACTTC
CDR3aa: CASSPLRQRPYEQYF
d_gene: NA
len: 15
abundance: NA
j_gene: TRBJ2-7
v_gene: TRBV11-2

CDR3nt: TGTGCCAGCGGCTCCCCGGGCGGGGGGAATCAGCCCCAGCATTTT
CDR3aa: CASGSPGGGNQPQHF
d_gene: NA
len: 15
abundance: NA
j_gene: TRBJ1-5
v_gene: TRBV6-5

CDR3nt: TGCGCCAGCAGCCAGGGGGGCGACTATGGCTACACCTTC
CDR3aa: CASSQGGDYGYTF
d_gene: TRBD1
len: 13
abundance: NA
j_gene: TRBJ1-2
v_gene: TRBV5-1

CDR3nt: TGTGCCAGCTCACAATTTTCCCGACAGGGGAACACTGAAGCTTTCTTT
CDR3aa: CASSQFSRQGNTEAFF
d_gene: TRBD1
len: 16
abundance: NA
j_gene: TRBJ1-1
v_gene: TRBV18

CDR3nt: TGTGCCAGCAGCCAAGTTCTGGGGCTCCTAACGGATGGCTACACCTTC
CDR3aa: CASSQVLGLLTDGYTF
d_gene: NA
len: 16
abundance: NA
j_gene: TRBJ1-2
v_gene: TRBV4-2

CDR3nt: TGTGCCAGCAGTCCTTCTTATGTCACGGAAGAGACCCAGTACTTC
CDR3aa: CASSPSYVTEETQYF
d_gene: NA
len: 15
abundance: NA
j_gene: TRBJ2-5
v_gene: TRBV27

CDR3nt: TGCGCCAGCAGCCCGCCTGACAGCCATAATGAAAAACTGTTTTTT
CDR3aa: CASSPPDSHNEKLFF
d_gene: NA
len: 15
abundance: NA
j_gene: TRBJ1-4
v_gene: TRBV5-1